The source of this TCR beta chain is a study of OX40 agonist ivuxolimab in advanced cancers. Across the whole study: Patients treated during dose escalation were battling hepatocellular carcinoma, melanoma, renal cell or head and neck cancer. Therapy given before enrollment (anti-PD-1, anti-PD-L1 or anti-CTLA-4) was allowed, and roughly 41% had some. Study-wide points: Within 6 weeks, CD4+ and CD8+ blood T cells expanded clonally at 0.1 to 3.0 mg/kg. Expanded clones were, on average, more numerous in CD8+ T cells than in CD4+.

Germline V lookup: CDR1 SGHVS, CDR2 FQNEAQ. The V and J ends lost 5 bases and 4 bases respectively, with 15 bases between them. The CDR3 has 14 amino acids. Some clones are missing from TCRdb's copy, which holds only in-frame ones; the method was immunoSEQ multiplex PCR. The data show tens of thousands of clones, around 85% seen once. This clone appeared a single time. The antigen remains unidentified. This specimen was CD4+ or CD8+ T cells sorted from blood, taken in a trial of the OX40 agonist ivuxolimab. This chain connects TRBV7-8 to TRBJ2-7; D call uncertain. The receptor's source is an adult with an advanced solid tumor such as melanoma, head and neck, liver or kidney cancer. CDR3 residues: CASSLLRSSYEQYF. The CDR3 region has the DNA TGTGCCAGCAGCCTTTTAAGGAGTTCGTACGAGCAGTACTTC.